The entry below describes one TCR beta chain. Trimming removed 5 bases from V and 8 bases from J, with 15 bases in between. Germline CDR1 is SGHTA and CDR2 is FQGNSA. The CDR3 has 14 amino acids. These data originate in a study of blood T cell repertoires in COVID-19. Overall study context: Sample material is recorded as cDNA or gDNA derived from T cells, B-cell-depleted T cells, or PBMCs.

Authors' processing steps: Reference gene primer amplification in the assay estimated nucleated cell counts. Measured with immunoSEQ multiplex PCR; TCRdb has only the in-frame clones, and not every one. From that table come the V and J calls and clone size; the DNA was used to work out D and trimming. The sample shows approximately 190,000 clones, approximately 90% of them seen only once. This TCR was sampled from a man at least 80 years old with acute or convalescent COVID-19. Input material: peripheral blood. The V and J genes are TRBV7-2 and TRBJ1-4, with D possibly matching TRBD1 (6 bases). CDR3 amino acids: CASSPLAGDEKLFF. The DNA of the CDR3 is TGTGCCAGCAGCCCCCTGGCAGGGGACGAAAAACTGTTTTTT. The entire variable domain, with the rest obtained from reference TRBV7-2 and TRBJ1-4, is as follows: GAGVSQSPSNKVTEKGKDVELRCDPISGHTALYWYRQSLGQGLEFLIYFQGNSAPDKSGLPSDRFSAERTGGSVSTLTIQRTQQEDSAVYLCASSPLAGDEKLFFGSGTQLSVL.